These 32 T cell receptor beta chains were sequenced from one sample in a study of CD8 T cells in Susac syndrome. RNA in amounts of roughly 0.5 to 1 ug was reverse transcribed with random hexamers. TCRdb reanalysed the immunoSEQ multiplex PCR reads using MiXCR and keeps one entry per CDR3 protein. The table has roughly 89,000 distinct CDR3 sequences, 90% to 97% seen once; the top ten hold roughly 0.45%. Specimen: CD8+ T cells from PBMCs. These receptors came from a human donor with Susac syndrome.

The chain is built from TRBV9 and TRBJ1-1; 9 positions agree with TRBD1. CDR1 SGDLS and CDR2 YYNGEE come from the germline V gene. The CDR3 is 13 amino acids. J was trimmed by 8 bases and V by 3 bases; bases with no gene match: 5. The CDR3 DNA reads as TGTGCCAGCAGCGCCGGGACAGGGTCAGAAGCTTTCTTT. As protein: CASSAGTGSEAFF.

The chain recombines TRBV7-3 with TRBJ1-2; 11 bases line up with TRBD1. J gave up 7 bases and V 5 bases, and 3 bases lay outside the gene matches. The CDR3 totals 13 residues. CDR1 is SGHTA and CDR2 is FQGTGA in the germline V gene. CDR3 loop: CASSRDRGTGYTF. Written as DNA, the CDR3 is TGTGCCAGCAGCCGGGACAGGGGGACTGGCTACACCTTC.

The chain employs TRBV20-1 and TRBJ2-1; D remains unclear. Germline CDR1 DFQATT, CDR2 SNEGSKA (reference sequence). V lost 6 bases and J 5 bases, leaving 8 bases between the germline ends. This CDR3 contains 11 residues. CDR3 loop: CSAAHDNEQFF. The CDR3, as DNA: TGCAGTGCGGCCCATGACAATGAGCAGTTCTTC.

The chain combines TRBV9 with TRBJ2-1; D is unresolved. Germline V CDR1 and CDR2: SGDLS, YYNGEE. V was pared by 0 bases and J by 6 bases, with 4 bases between. This CDR3 comprises 12 residues. Written as DNA, the CDR3 is TGTGCCAGCAGCGTAGACGCCAATGAGCAGTTCTTC. It translates to CASSVDANEQFF.

The chain employs TRBV19 and TRBJ2-1; perhaps TRBD2 as D (5 bases). V was clipped by 4 bases and J by 6 bases, with 13 bases between them. Per the germline V gene, CDR1 is LNHDA and CDR2 is SQIVND (reference sequence). The CDR3 runs 14 residues. The CDR3 is CASSNSIGLNEQFF. CDR3 nucleotide sequence: TGTGCCAGTAGTAATAGCATAGGACTCAATGAGCAGTTCTTC.

The J gene is TRBJ2-7, the V gene TRBV7-9, with D uncertain. Deletions cut 3 bases from V and 2 bases from J, with 17 bases between. Germline V gene data show CDR1 as SEHNR and CDR2 as FQNEAQ (reference sequence). There are 16 residues in the CDR3. The CDR3 is CASSFRPGIAPYEQYF. DNA for the CDR3: TGTGCCAGCAGCTTTAGGCCAGGCATCGCCCCCTACGAGCAGTACTTC. The entire variable domain, with the rest obtained from reference TRBV7-9 and TRBJ2-7, is as follows: DTGVSQNPRHKITKRGQNVTFRCDPISEHNRLYWYRQTLGQGPEFLTYFQNEAQLEKSRLLSDRFSAERPKGSFSTLEIQRTEQGDSAMYLCASSFRPGIAPYEQYFGPGTRLTVT.

The chain couples TRBV29-1 to TRBJ2-1, with 8 positions matching TRBD1. This CDR3 has 15 residues. Per germline, CDR1 SQVTM and CDR2 ANQGSEA. J gave up 3 bases and V 0 bases, and 4 bases lay outside the gene matches. This CDR3 reads CSVEDLGTGYNEQFF. The DNA for the CDR3 is TGCAGCGTTGAAGACTTAGGGACAGGCTACAATGAGCAGTTCTTC.

The V call is TRBV20-1, the J call TRBJ2-1, with D unclear. Between the trimmed V and J ends, which lost 0 bases and 5 bases, there was a span of 11 bases. The germline gives CDR1 DFQATT, CDR2 SNEGSKA (reference sequence). CDR3 size: 14 residues. CDR3 DNA: TGCAGTGCTAGAGATTCTGCCGGCAACAATGAGCAGTTCTTC. This gives the protein CSARDSAGNNEQFF.

The CDR3 DNA is TGTGCCAGCAGCTTATCGGTAGCTGGGGCCAACGTCCTGACTTTC. Translated, it gives CASSLSVAGANVLTF. The V and J genes are TRBV7-3 and TRBJ2-6; unclear D gene. Germline CDR1 is SGHTA and CDR2 is FQGTGA. The V end lost 2 bases, the J end lost 2 bases, and 7 bases lay between the germline ends. CDR3 length: 15 residues.

The chain combines TRBV30 with TRBJ1-1, with D perhaps matching TRBD1 (5 bases). CDR3 size: 11 residues. The germline CDR1 and CDR2 sequences are GTSNPN and SVGIG (reference sequence). Trimming shortened V by 4 bases and J by 9 bases, and 12 bases separated the two germline ends. In DNA, the CDR3 is TGTGCCTGGATAGAGACAGCCCAAGCTTTCTTT. Translating gives CAWIETAQAFF.

The chain carries TRBV20-1 and TRBJ1-1; 7 nucleotides agree with TRBD1. CDR1 is DFQATT, CDR2 SNEGSKA, per germline (reference sequence). Trimming took 0 bases from V and 11 from J; bases not matched to a gene: 6. The CDR3 totals 12 residues. DNA for the CDR3: TGCAGTGCTAGAGATAACAGGGGAGGGGCTTTCTTT. The encoded protein is CSARDNRGGAFF.

The CDR3 nucleotides read TGTGCCAGCAGCTTGGGAGCCAGCGCCTATGAGCAGTTCTTC. Translation gives CASSLGASAYEQFF. The rearrangement joins TRBV5-6 to TRBJ2-1; D unclear. The CDR3 contains 14 residues. V gave up 0 bases and J gave up 8 bases, with 12 bases separating them. CDR1 is SGHDT and CDR2 is YYEEEE in the germline V gene.

Turning to this clonotype: One junction end does not reproduce the germline sequence, and a read error may be involved. V and J are TRBV29-1 and TRBJ2-1, with D perhaps matching TRBD1 or TRBD2 (5 bases each). The length of the CDR3 is 10 residues. Looked up from germline, CDR1 is SQVTM and CDR2 is ANQGSEA. CDR3 residues: CSVEGVAVIF. The CDR3 bases are TGCAGCGTTGAGGGGGTCGCGGTGATCTTC.

DNA of the CDR3: TGTGCCAGCAGCCATCCTAGCCGGGACAGCTCCTACAATGAGCAGTTCTTC. Translation: CASSHPSRDSSYNEQFF. The chain employs TRBV14 and TRBJ2-1, with 7 bases identical to TRBD1. Germline assignment: CDR1 SGHDN and CDR2 FVKESK. The CDR3 extends over 17 amino acids. J gave up 0 bases and V 3 bases, and 8 bases lay outside the gene matches.

The chain couples TRBV14 to TRBJ2-1; 10 positions agree with TRBD1. With 2 bases clipped from V and 10 bases from J, the junction kept 8 bases outside the gene matches. The CDR3 is 15 amino acids. CDR1 is SGHDN and CDR2 is FVKESK in the germline V gene. The CDR3 bases are TGTGCCAGCAGCCAACTACTGGGACAGGGGAAAGAGCAGTTCTTC. It is translated as CASSQLLGQGKEQFF.

This clonotype was recorded only once. The chain employs TRBV5-1 and TRBJ2-1; either TRBD1 or TRBD2 may supply D (5 bases each). With 3 bases removed from V and 6 bases from J, the gap between germline ends came to 19 bases. Germline V gives CDR1 SGHRS, CDR2 YFSETQ. This CDR3 has 16 amino acids. DNA for the CDR3: TGCGCCAGCAGCTCCGGGACCTCCCTCGGTCGCAATGAGCAGTTCTTC. Translated, it gives CASSSGTSLGRNEQFF.

This sequence joins TRBV5-1 and TRBJ1-3; no reliable D call. The CDR3 contains 14 residues. Trimming cost V 2 bases and J 0 bases, with 6 bases left between them. CDR1 and CDR2 from the germline V gene are SGHRS and YFSETQ. The CDR3, as DNA: TGCGCCAGCAGCTTCGGGAGCTCTGGAAACACCATATATTTT. It yields the protein CASSFGSSGNTIYF.

This sequence joins TRBV5-1 and TRBJ2-5; 11 bases agree with TRBD2. The CDR3 spans 16 residues. The V and J ends lost 1 base and 4 bases, in that order; junction bases with no gene match: 6. Germline assignment: CDR1 SGHRS and CDR2 YFSETQ. The CDR3 sequence is CASSLWLAGGPETQYF. CDR3 DNA sequence: TGCGCCAGCAGCTTGTGGTTAGCGGGGGGGCCAGAGACCCAGTACTTC.

V is TRBV3-1 and J is TRBJ2-5; possibly TRBD2 for D (6 bases). CDR3 length equals 15 residues. Trimming stripped 1 base from V and 5 bases from J, with 14 bases between. Per germline, CDR1 LGHDT and CDR2 YNNKEL (reference sequence). The CDR3 protein is CASSQGLGGEETQYF. In DNA, the CDR3 is TGTGCCAGCAGCCAAGGTCTGGGCGGGGAGGAGACCCAGTACTTC.

This CDR3 is CAINPPYF. CDR3 in DNA: TGTGCCATCAACCCACCGTACTTC. The chain combines TRBV19 with TRBJ2-5; D ambiguous. The V gene lost 10 bases and the J gene lost 13 bases, with 10 bases spanning the gap. The CDR3 runs 8 residues. Germline V gene lookup returns CDR1 LNHDA and CDR2 SQIVND (reference sequence). The full variable domain, in which reference TRBV19 and TRBJ2-5 provide the parts outside the CDR3, is DGGITQSPKYLFRKEGQNVTLSCEQNLNHDAMYWYRQDPGQGLRLIYYSQIVNDFQKGDIAEGYSVSREKKESFPLTVTSAQKNPTAFYLCAINPPYFGPGTRLLVL.

This chain joins TRBV7-8 and TRBJ2-1; possible D gene TRBD1, 6 bases. CDR1 is SGHVS, CDR2 FQNEAQ, per germline. The CDR3 totals 15 residues. Trimming shortened V by 5 bases and J by 6 bases, and 17 bases separated the two germline ends. The CDR3 nucleotides are TGTGCCAGCAGCACACCGGGACAAGAGCGCAATGAGCAGTTCTTC. Its translation is CASSTPGQERNEQFF.

In its sample, this clonotype was seen once. This chain connects TRBV20-1 to TRBJ2-3; 7 bases align to TRBD2. The germline V gene encodes CDR1 DFQATT and CDR2 SNEGSKA (reference sequence). V was pared by 2 bases and J by 0 bases, with 11 bases of the junction left unmatched. There are 17 residues in the CDR3. The CDR3: CSARPLAEISSTDTQYF. The CDR3 nucleotides read TGCAGTGCTAGACCTCTAGCGGAGATCTCTAGCACAGATACGCAGTATTTT.

V and J are TRBV7-9 and TRBJ2-7, with a tentative D call TRBD1 (6 bases). This CDR3 region has 12 residues. From germline, CDR1 is SEHNR and CDR2 FQNEAQ (reference sequence). V was cut by 5 bases and J by 5 bases, with 10 bases left in between. CDR3 amino acids: CASSTGTNEQYV. CDR3 DNA sequence: TGTGCCAGCAGCACCGGGACAAACGAGCAGTACGTC.

This clonotype was picked up one time. As DNA, the CDR3 is TGTGCCAGCAGCGAAGGCCCCCGGGACGAGCAGTACTTC. This codes for CASSEGPRDEQYF. This chain joins TRBV9 and TRBJ2-7; D remains unclear. Trimming removed 3 bases at V and 5 bases at J, with 12 bases between. The CDR3 totals 13 residues. CDR1 is SGDLS, CDR2 YYNGEE, per germline.

The V and J genes are TRBV6-5 and TRBJ1-1, with D unresolved. CDR1 is MNHEY and CDR2 is SVGAGI in the germline V gene. The CDR3 is 14 amino acids. Deletions cut 5 bases from V and 4 bases from J, with 14 bases between. The CDR3 here is CASSPGSASTEAFF. In DNA, the CDR3 is TGTGCCAGCAGTCCCGGATCAGCGAGCACTGAAGCTTTCTTT.

This chain connects TRBV29-1 to TRBJ1-2; D ambiguous. CDR3 length equals 14 residues. Germline V gene data show CDR1 as SQVTM and CDR2 as ANQGSEA. V was shortened by 0 bases and J by 3 bases, with 11 bases between the two germline ends. The CDR3 DNA sequence: TGCAGCGTTGAAGATTGGCAGGCCCACTATGGCTACACCTTC. Its protein product is CSVEDWQAHYGYTF.

This clonotype has only one observation. The gene calls are TRBV29-1 and TRBJ2-7, with 14 bases identical to TRBD2. The junction had 11 bases not matched to a gene; V was cut back by 6 bases and J by 1 base. Germline values: CDR1 SQVTM, CDR2 ANQGSEA. The CDR3 totals 17 residues. CDR3 amino acids: CSVDEGGTSGGSYEQYF. The CDR3 nucleotides read TGCAGCGTGGATGAGGGTGGGACTAGCGGGGGATCCTACGAGCAGTACTTC.

The chain has TRBV9 and TRBJ1-4, with 10 bases identical to TRBD1. Germline V gene sequence: CDR1 SGDLS, CDR2 YYNGEE. With 4 bases clipped from V and 8 bases from J, the junction kept 8 bases outside the gene matches. There are 15 residues in the CDR3. CDR3 residues: CASSPRTGGGEKLFF. The CDR3 nucleotides read TGTGCCAGCAGCCCCAGGACAGGGGGTGGAGAAAAACTGTTTTTT.

The V call is TRBV7-9, the J call TRBJ2-2; D gene ambiguous. Germline CDR1 reads SEHNR; CDR2 reads FQNEAQ (reference sequence). Trimming stripped 11 bases from V and 6 bases from J, with 13 bases between. This CDR3 is 12 amino acids long. CDR3 DNA: TGTGCCGGCCTAGAGGATCCCGGGGAGCTGTTTTTT. Translating it yields CAGLEDPGELFF.

The chain carries TRBV5-6 and TRBJ2-1; TRBD1 agrees at 7 bases. J was trimmed by 7 bases and V by 5 bases; bases with no gene match: 3. Per germline, CDR1 SGHDT and CDR2 YYEEEE. CDR3 length: 12 residues. CDR3 DNA sequence: TGTGCCAGCAGTTCGACAGGGAATGAGCAGTTCTTC. This codes for CASSSTGNEQFF.

V gene TRBV25-1 combines with J gene TRBJ1-1; D remains unclear. Germline V lookup: CDR1 MGHDK, CDR2 SYGVNS. CDR3 size: 11 residues. Trimming cost V 5 bases and J 6 bases, with 7 bases left between them. The CDR3, as DNA: TGTGCCAGCAGTTCCGGGCCTGAAGCTTTCTTT. Amino acids: CASSSGPEAFF.

The chain links TRBV13 to TRBJ2-7; 9 nucleotides line up with TRBD1. J gave up 5 bases and V 6 bases, and 5 bases lay outside the gene matches. Per the germline V gene, CDR1 is PRHDT and CDR2 is FYEKMQ (reference sequence). There are 13 residues in the CDR3. The CDR3 protein is CASSEQGADEQYV. The CDR3, as DNA: TGTGCCAGCAGTGAACAGGGGGCGGACGAGCAGTACGTC.